This T cell receptor beta chain stems from a study of blood T cell repertoires in COVID-19. This clone has more than one count but fewer than ten. The V gene's germline CDR1 is LGHNA and CDR2 YNFKEQ. The length of the CDR3 is 15 residues. V lost 3 bases and J lost 8, with 16 bases in between. Sequencing used immunoSEQ multiplex PCR; TCRdb keeps in-frame clones, though not all of them. The sample lists 360,000 or so clones, roughly 87% seen once, with over 4.5% in the top ten. This clonotype originated in a woman aged 50 to 60 who had recovered from COVID-19. Sequencing was carried out using PBMCs or T cells enriched from blood (not recorded which). V gene TRBV4-2 combines with J gene TRBJ1-4; D unclear. In DNA form, the CDR3 reads TGTGCCAGCAGCCAGGAGGACTCGGGCGGGGAAAAACTGTTTTTT. Translated: CASSQEDSGGEKLFF.